A selection of T cell receptor beta chains follows, all from one sample in a study of blood T cell repertoires in COVID-19. Data came from immunoSEQ multiplex PCR; TCRdb stores just in-frame clones and leaves some out. The sample lists 220,000 or so clones, about 83% seen once, with 6.8% in the top ten. Sequencing used PBMCs or T cells enriched from blood (not recorded which). These TCRs come from a woman between 40 and 55 years old who had recovered from COVID-19. CDR3s include the opening cysteine and the closing phenylalanine or tryptophan. Fields, in order: D gene, V gene, J gene, clone size, CDR3 protein, CDR3 DNA. The D gene is left open where the match is weak. Clone size is not always given. Where it is, it says once, few, many or a class for expanded clones.

.	TRBV7-9	TRBJ2-1	.	CASSFLEGSSAREQFF	TGTGCCAGCAGCTTCTTGGAGGGGTCCTCGGCGCGTGAGCAGTTCTTC
.	TRBV18	TRBJ2-2	.	CASSLRDSTGELFF	TGTGCCAGCTCACTCCGGGACTCCACCGGGGAGCTGTTTTTT
.	TRBV27	TRBJ1-4	.	CASSPHPGRDVQEKLFF	TGTGCCAGCAGTCCCCACCCGGGCAGGGATGTGCAAGAAAAACTGTTTTTT
.	TRBV6-6	TRBJ2-1	.	CASRRERLNEQFF	TGTGCCAGCAGACGGGAGAGGTTGAATGAGCAGTTCTTC
TRBD2	TRBV5-1	TRBJ2-6	.	CASSLGGLAGLSGANVLTF	TGCGCCAGCAGCTTGGGGGGACTAGCGGGACTATCTGGGGCCAACGTCCTGACTTTC
.	TRBV27	TRBJ2-5	.	CASSLVGQLEETQYF	TGTGCCAGCAGTTTGGTCGGACAGTTAGAAGAGACCCAGTACTTC
.	TRBV5-1	TRBJ1-2	.	CASSLDGVDNGYTF	TGCGCCAGCAGCTTGGACGGGGTCGACAATGGCTACACCTTC
TRBD2	TRBV27	TRBJ2-7	.	CASSLFSGGYEQYF	TGTGCCAGCAGTTTATTCAGCGGGGGCTACGAGCAGTACTTC
TRBD1	TRBV2	TRBJ2-2	once	CASSADRASTGELFF	TGTGCCAGCAGTGCCGACAGGGCTTCCACCGGGGAGCTGTTTTTT
.	TRBV2	TRBJ1-5	few	CASSEARIPNQPQHF	TGTGCCAGCAGTGAAGCGCGCATACCCAATCAGCCCCAGCATTTT
.	TRBV11-2	TRBJ2-2	.	CASSPVNSRPGELFF	TGTGCCAGCAGTCCCGTTAACTCGCGCCCCGGGGAGCTGTTTTTT
.	TRBV6-5	TRBJ1-2	.	CASSFGQRGNGYTF	TGTGCCAGCAGCTTTGGACAGAGAGGGAATGGCTACACCTTC
TRBD2	TRBV28	TRBJ2-2	few	CASSQSLLAGGNTGELFF	TGTGCCAGCAGTCAATCCTTACTAGCGGGAGGGAACACCGGGGAGCTGTTTTTT
.	TRBV7-3	TRBJ2-1	.	CASSLTQNNEQFF	TGTGCCAGCAGCTTAACGCAGAACAATGAGCAGTTCTTC
.	TRBV18	TRBJ2-1	.	CASSPVSNNIGLFF	TGTGCCAGCTCACCGGTTAGCAATAATATAGGTTTGTTCTTC
.	TRBV5-1	TRBJ1-3	.	CASSLDRPGNTIYF	TGCGCCAGCAGCTTGGACAGACCTGGAAACACCATATATTTT
TRBD2	TRBV5-4	TRBJ2-3	.	CASSRLAGGTDTQYF	TGTGCCAGCAGCCGGCTAGCGGGAGGCACAGATACGCAGTATTTT
TRBD1	TRBV7-9	TRBJ2-5	.	CASSPRTGEAQETQYF	TGTGCCAGCAGCCCCCGGACAGGAGAAGCCCAAGAGACCCAGTACTTC
TRBD1	TRBV6-5	TRBJ1-2	.	CASSSGGGYGYTF	TGTGCCAGCAGTTCAGGGGGCGGCTATGGCTACACCTTC
TRBD1	TRBV29-1	TRBJ1-2	.	CSAGDRGDGYTF	TGCAGCGCCGGGGACAGGGGGGATGGCTACACCTTC
TRBD2	TRBV5-1	TRBJ2-1	.	CASSLAAGGDSYNEQFF	TGCGCCAGCAGCTTGGCGGCGGGAGGGGATTCCTACAATGAGCAGTTCTTC
TRBD2	TRBV10-1	TRBJ2-3	once	CASSVRSGKGTDTQYF	TGCGCCAGCAGTGTCCGTAGCGGGAAAGGCACAGATACGCAGTATTTT
.	TRBV2	TRBJ1-2	.	CAFAKGGDYGYTF	TGTGCCTTTGCTAAGGGAGGGGACTATGGCTACACCTTC
.	TRBV18	TRBJ1-1	.	CASSPKNRNMNTEAFF	TGTGCCAGCTCACCGAAGAACAGGAATATGAACACTGAAGCTTTCTTT